Each of the 10 T cell receptor beta chains below was sequenced from the same sample in a study of vaccination and CD4 T cells after COVID-19 (dated by TCRdb to 2022 to 2024). Their antigens are not known. The library came from PCR. The run used an Illumina iSeq 100. DNA from cultured CD4+ T cells was subjected to TCR sequencing with the Oncomine TCR Beta short-read assay at the Johns Hopkins FTIC core. The raw public data were reprocessed by TCRdb itself: fastp quality trimming at Q25, MiXCR clonotype calling, in-frame beta chains only. Merged by CDR3 protein, the rows form single entries marked with the most common genes and DNA. The sample data list tens of thousands of distinct CDR3 sequences, and roughly 31% of these were observed just once. The top ten constitute less than 9% of the sample. In the paper's terms, the time point label means: late sampling 161 to 241 days after vaccination in a few convalescent patients. What this sample's treatment or condition label stands for: approximately 10-day PBMC culture with coronavirus spike peptide pools or control peptides (ViraFEST assay).

Sequences were derived from CD4+ T cells from blood, cultured in vitro, sampled about 7 months after SARS-CoV-2 vaccination. The receptors originated from a human donor who had recovered from COVID-19.

This clonotype was detected a few times. This rearrangement joins TRBV20-1 to TRBJ2-5; 9 bases map to TRBD2. The CDR3 length is 15 residues. The V gene end was trimmed by 4 bases and the J gene end by 4 bases; junction bases not matched to a gene: 10. Germline CDR1 and CDR2: DFQATT and SNEGSKA (reference sequence). The CDR3 sequence is CSAIDGGRAVETQYF. The CDR3 nucleotides are TGCAGTGCTATTGACGGCGGGAGGGCCGTAGAGACCCAGTACTTC.

The genes are TRBV6-5 and TRBJ2-7; 7 bases line up with TRBD2. This CDR3 comprises 14 residues. Unmatched junction bases numbered 5, after V lost 4 bases and J lost 2 bases. Germline-derived CDR1 and CDR2 are MNHEY and SVGAGI. The CDR3, as DNA: TGTGCCAGCAGTTGGGGGGGGGGAGCCTACGAGCAGTACTTC. It codes for CASSWGGGAYEQYF.

This clonotype was observed a few times. The CDR3 coding sequence is TGCAGTGCCCGTATGACTGGGACCTACGAGCAGTACTTC. As protein: CSARMTGTYEQYF. V gene TRBV20-1 combines with J gene TRBJ2-7; no clear D gene. Germline V gives CDR1 DFQATT, CDR2 SNEGSKA (reference sequence). Between the trimmed V and J ends, which lost 6 bases and 2 bases, there was a span of 14 bases. This CDR3 comprises 13 residues.

This clonotype has just a few counts. The chain employs TRBV7-3 and TRBJ2-3; TRBD2 is a possible D gene (6 bases). CDR1 SGHTA and CDR2 FQGTGA come from the germline V gene. Trimming shortened V by 5 bases and J by 5 bases, and 14 bases separated the two germline ends. The CDR3 runs 14 residues. CDR3 nucleotides: TGTGCCAGCAGCCCCGGGAGAGGTTTAGATACGCAGTATTTT. As protein: CASSPGRGLDTQYF.

This clonotype was seen a handful of times. This chain uses TRBV6-5 with TRBJ1-2; no definite D call. V shed 0 bases and J shed 2 bases, with 7 bases lying between them. The V gene's germline CDR1 is MNHEY and CDR2 SVGAGI. The CDR3 loop spans 14 amino acids. CDR3 bases: TGTGCCAGCAGTTACTCGGAGGTGAACTATGGCTACACCTTC. Protein: CASSYSEVNYGYTF.

This clonotype was seen only a few times. J is TRBJ2-1 and V is TRBV7-9; D gene uncertain. Deletions cut 4 bases from V and 5 bases from J, with 3 bases between. From germline, CDR1 is SEHNR and CDR2 FQNEAQ (reference sequence). The CDR3 has 11 amino acids. The CDR3 nucleotides read TGTGCCAGCAGCTGGGACAATGAGCAGTTCTTC. This codes for CASSWDNEQFF.

This clonotype has only one observation. CDR3 nucleotide sequence: TGCAGTGCTAACCAACGGGGCCTACTTCAAGCCACTGAGCAGTTCTTC. This translates into CSANQRGLLQATEQFF. The V and J genes are TRBV20-1 and TRBJ2-1; D is perhaps TRBD1 or TRBD2 (5 bases each). Germline V gene lookup returns CDR1 DFQATT and CDR2 SNEGSKA (reference sequence). V dropped 4 bases and J dropped 9 bases, with 25 bases sitting between them. The CDR3 extends over 16 amino acids.

The J gene is TRBJ2-1, the V gene TRBV5-8; 8 nucleotides line up with TRBD2. The CDR3 spans 15 residues. The germline CDR1 and CDR2 sequences are SGHTS and YDEGEE. J lost 4 bases, V lost 4 bases, and 7 bases had no gene match. The chain's CDR3 is CASSILAGLYNEQFF. CDR3 coding DNA: TGTGCCAGCAGCATTTTAGCGGGGCTGTACAATGAGCAGTTCTTC.

The V call is TRBV6-1, the J call TRBJ1-6; the D is unclear. Germline loops: CDR1 MNHNS, CDR2 SASEGT. The CDR3 is 16 amino acids. The V gene lost 7 bases and the J gene lost 0 bases, with 13 bases spanning the gap. CDR3 bases: TGTGCCAGCACCCAACTGCAGAGCTCCTATAATTCACCCCTCCACTTT. Its translation is CASTQLQSSYNSPLHF.

This clonotype counts as medium-sized (0.01 to 0.1%). The V gene is TRBV21-1, the J gene TRBJ1-1; the table calls TRBD1, which could not be checked here. TRBV21-1 is noted as a pseudogene. This CDR3 comprises 11 residues. The CDR3 DNA reads TGTGCCAGCAGGACGGGGGGTGAAGCTTTCTTT. Its translation is CASRTGGEAFF.